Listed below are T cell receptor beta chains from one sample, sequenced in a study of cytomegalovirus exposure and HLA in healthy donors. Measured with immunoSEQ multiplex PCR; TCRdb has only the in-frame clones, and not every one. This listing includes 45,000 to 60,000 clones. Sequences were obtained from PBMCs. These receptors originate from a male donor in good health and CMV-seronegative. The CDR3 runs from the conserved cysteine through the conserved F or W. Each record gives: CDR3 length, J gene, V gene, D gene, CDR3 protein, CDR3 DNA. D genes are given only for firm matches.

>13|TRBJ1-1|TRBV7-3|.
CASTQGMNTEAFF
TGTGCCAGCACCCAGGGGATGAACACTGAAGCTTTCTTT
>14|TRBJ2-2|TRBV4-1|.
CASSQIGGGGELFF
TGCGCCAGCAGCCAAATCGGAGGTGGCGGGGAGCTGTTTTTT
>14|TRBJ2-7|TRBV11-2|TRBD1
CASSPRDRVNEQYF
TGTGCCAGCAGCCCGCGGGACAGGGTGAACGAGCAGTACTTC
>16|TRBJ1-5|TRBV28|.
CASTRLGQLSNQPQHF
TGTGCCAGCACTCGACTCGGACAGCTCAGCAATCAGCCCCAGCATTTT
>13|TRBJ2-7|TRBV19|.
CASSITGIDEQYF
TGTGCCAGTAGTATAACAGGGATAGACGAGCAGTACTTC
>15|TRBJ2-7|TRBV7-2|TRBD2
CASSLRAGTTYEQYF
TGTGCCAGCAGCCTGCGGGCGGGGACTACCTACGAGCAGTACTTC
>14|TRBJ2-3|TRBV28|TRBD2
CASESGGPTDTQYF
TGTGCCAGTGAGAGCGGGGGACCCACAGATACGCAGTATTTT
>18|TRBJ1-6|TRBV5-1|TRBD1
CASSLAPRTGEGNSPLHF
TGCGCCAGCAGCTTGGCCCCGAGGACAGGGGAGGGGAATTCACCCCTCCACTTT
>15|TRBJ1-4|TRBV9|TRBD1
CASSLTGQANEKLFF
TGTGCCAGCAGCCTGACGGGACAGGCTAATGAAAAACTGTTTTTT
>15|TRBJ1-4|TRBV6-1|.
CASRHGGEANEKLFF
TGTGCCAGCCGGCACGGGGGGGAGGCTAATGAAAAACTGTTTTTT
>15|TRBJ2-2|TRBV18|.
CASSRDPGNTGELFF
TGTGCCAGCTCACGTGACCCGGGGAACACCGGGGAGCTGTTTTTT
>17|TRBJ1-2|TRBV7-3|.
CASSLSPPSLNSHGYTF
TGTGCCAGCAGCTTAAGCCCCCCGTCCTTAAACTCCCATGGCTACACCTTC
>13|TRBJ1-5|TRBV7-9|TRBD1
CASTGQEGQPQHF
TGTGCCAGCACCGGACAGGAAGGGCAGCCCCAGCATTTT
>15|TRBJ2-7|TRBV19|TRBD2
CASSKGTSGFYEQYF
TGTGCCAGTAGTAAAGGGACTAGCGGGTTCTACGAGCAGTACTTC
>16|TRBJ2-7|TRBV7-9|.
CASSLLGPNSSYEQYF
TGTGCCAGCAGCTTATTGGGTCCGAACAGCTCCTACGAGCAGTACTTC
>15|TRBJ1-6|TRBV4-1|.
CASSQGEGNNSPLHF
TGCGCCAGCAGCCAAGGGGAGGGAAATAATTCACCCCTCCACTTT
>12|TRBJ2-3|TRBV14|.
CASSQNRYGQYF
TGTGCCAGCAGCCAGAACAGATATGGGCAGTATTTT
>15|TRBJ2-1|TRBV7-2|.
CASSLAPSSYNEQFF
TGTGCCAGCAGCCTAGCGCCTAGCTCCTACAATGAGCAGTTCTTC
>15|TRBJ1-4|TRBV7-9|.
CASSLSETGIEKLFF
TGTGCCAGCAGCTTATCGGAGACAGGAATTGAAAAACTGTTTTTT
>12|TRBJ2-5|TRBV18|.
CASSPEGETQYF
TGTGCCAGCTCACCAGAGGGTGAGACCCAGTACTTC
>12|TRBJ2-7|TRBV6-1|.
CASSIATYEQYF
TGTGCCAGCTCTATAGCGACGTACGAGCAGTACTTC
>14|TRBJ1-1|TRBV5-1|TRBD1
CASSFGTGGTEAFF
TGCGCCAGCAGCTTCGGGACAGGCGGCACTGAAGCTTTCTTT
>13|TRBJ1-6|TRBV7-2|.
CASSSTPYTRGHF
TGTGCCAGCAGTTCCACTCCCTACACAAGGGGCCACTTT
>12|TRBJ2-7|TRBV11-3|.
CASSSPTGEQYF
TGTGCCAGCAGCTCCCCGACTGGCGAGCAGTACTTC
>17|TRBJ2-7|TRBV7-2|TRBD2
CASSLEAGDLSTYEQYF
TGTGCCAGCAGCTTAGAAGCGGGGGACCTCTCTACCTACGAGCAGTACTTC